Included here is one TCR beta chain sequence, with context. The antigen is unknown. V gave up 0 bases and J gave up 11 bases, with 20 bases separating them. CDR1 is GTSNPN, CDR2 SVGIG, per germline (reference sequence). The CDR3 covers 14 residues. These data are taken from a study of blood T cells in healthy people across ages. Study-wide results and caveats: It was not possible, with unsorted PBMCs, to conclusively compare naive and antigen-experienced cells. Greater diversity and more naive CD4+ cells were seen in long-lived donors than in aged donors. It was held that the diversity estimates obtained from one million T cells were underestimates.

Primed by a sample-barcoded 5' primer and a J-beta primer mix, a second PCR proceeded for 7 to 11 cycles. Each cDNA was tagged by a template-switch adaptor containing 12 random nucleotides. One entry per CDR3 protein, called by TCRdb with MiXCR from the 5' RACE reads. The repertoire consists of approximately 810,000 distinct CDR3 sequences, with about 30% occurring once and the leading ten covering 15% to 20%. V and J are TRBV30 and TRBJ2-7, with D possibly matching TRBD2 (5 bases). The sequenced material came from blood. This clonotype was obtained from a woman older than 75 in good health. In nucleotides, the CDR3 is TGTGCCTGGAGTGTACTACGGGCCGGGGAGACCGAGTACTTC. Translation: CAWSVLRAGETEYF.